The next 31 T cell receptor beta chains were all read from a single sample in a study of T cell changes during pregnancy in multiple sclerosis. Assay used: immunoSEQ multiplex PCR; TCRdb lists only in-frame clones, some missing. In the table there are 45,000 or so clones, approximately 90% of which are singletons. The sequencing used CD4+ T cells from peripheral blood mononuclear cells, collected after pregnancy. These receptors all stem from a female donor with multiple sclerosis, enrolled in a pregnancy study.

The chain uses TRBV19 and TRBJ2-2; 12 bases map to TRBD2. From germline, CDR1 is LNHDA and CDR2 SQIVND (reference sequence). The V segment lost 7 bases and the J segment 0 bases; nucleotides outside the gene matches: 6. The CDR3 has 17 amino acids. DNA of the CDR3: TGTGCCAGTAAGGGGCTAGCGGGAGGGACGAACACCGGGGAGCTGTTTTTT. Amino acid sequence: CASKGLAGGTNTGELFF.

This clone was seen a handful of times. This chain links TRBV27 with TRBJ1-1, with unresolved D. The CDR3 contains 17 residues. Germline-derived CDR1 and CDR2 are MNHEY and SMNVEV (reference sequence). V lost 5 bases to trimming and J lost 0 bases, with 19 bases between them. CDR3 bases: TGTGCCAGCAGTCACACACCCGGCGGAGGCCTGAACACTGAAGCTTTCTTT. Translating it yields CASSHTPGGGLNTEAFF.

This clone has only a few counts. This chain uses TRBV10-1 with TRBJ2-3; D gene uncertain. The germline V gene encodes CDR1 WNHNN and CDR2 SYGVQD (reference sequence). This CDR3 contains 14 residues. V was pared by 7 bases and J by 0 bases, with 11 bases between. The CDR3 region is CASKAAESTDTQYF. The CDR3 nucleotides read TGCGCCAGCAAGGCCGCGGAAAGCACAGATACGCAGTATTTT.

The genes are TRBV2 and TRBJ1-3; no clear D. The CDR3 consists of 15 residues. CDR1 and CDR2 from the germline V gene are SNHLY and FYNNEI. V lost 2 bases and J lost 0, with 8 bases in between. The CDR3 protein is CASSEQDFSGNTIYF. In DNA form, the CDR3 reads TGTGCCAGCAGTGAACAGGACTTCTCTGGAAACACCATATATTTT.

This chain uses TRBV4-1 with TRBJ1-2; TRBD1 is a possible D gene (6 bases). Germline-derived CDR1 and CDR2 are MGHRA and YSYEKL. Trimming took off 1 base at V and 6 bases at J, with 12 bases between the two ends. The CDR3 spans 14 residues. CDR3 DNA: TGCGCCAGCAGCCAAGTCTGGGCAGGGGATGGCTACACCTTC. Translating gives CASSQVWAGDGYTF.

The chain links TRBV7-2 to TRBJ2-5; possibly TRBD2 for D (5 bases). CDR1 and CDR2 (germline): SGHTA, FQGNSA. With 4 bases removed from V and 4 bases from J, the gap between germline ends came to 10 bases. The CDR3 is made up of 13 amino acids. CDR3 loop: CASSSTSLETQYF. The CDR3 region has the DNA TGTGCCAGCAGCTCCACTAGTCTAGAGACCCAGTACTTC. The entire variable domain, with the rest obtained from reference TRBV7-2 and TRBJ2-5, is as follows: GAGVSQSPSNKVTEKGKDVELRCDPISGHTALYWYRQSLGQGLEFLIYFQGNSAPDKSGLPSDRFSAERTGGSVSTLTIQRTQQEDSAVYLCASSSTSLETQYFGPGTRLLVL.

This clone was counted between two and nine times. The chain couples TRBV19 to TRBJ1-1, with D unclear. The CDR3 runs 14 residues. In germline, CDR1 is LNHDA, CDR2 SQIVND (reference sequence). The V gene lost 3 bases and the J gene lost 1 base, with 9 bases spanning the gap. As DNA, the CDR3 is TGTGCCAGTAGTATGGGCAGAAGGAACACTGAAGCTTTCTTT. Translating it yields CASSMGRRNTEAFF.

The chain joins TRBV7-9 to TRBJ2-7; a weak D match, TRBD2 (5 bases). Germline lookup yields CDR1 SEHNR and CDR2 FQNEAQ (reference sequence). The CDR3 has 17 amino acids. V was clipped by 5 bases and J by 2 bases, with 22 bases between them. The CDR3: CASSPQRIIFGTYEQYF. Here the CDR3 DNA reads TGTGCCAGCAGCCCACAGAGGATTATATTCGGGACCTACGAGCAGTACTTC.

The CDR3 region is CASSKLALTYEQYF. For the CDR3, the DNA is TGTGCCAGCAGTAAGCTAGCGCTCACCTACGAGCAGTACTTC. V is TRBV27 and J is TRBJ2-7; D might be TRBD2 (6 bases). V lost 5 bases and J lost 2, with 13 bases in between. The CDR3 is made up of 14 amino acids. The germline V gene has CDR1 MNHEY and CDR2 SMNVEV (reference sequence).

The V and J genes are TRBV19 and TRBJ1-1; no definite D call. From germline, CDR1 is LNHDA and CDR2 SQIVND (reference sequence). CDR3 size: 12 residues. The V and J ends lost 3 bases and 5 bases respectively, with 7 bases between them. The CDR3 region is CASSIGRTEAFF. DNA for the CDR3: TGTGCCAGTAGTATCGGCAGGACTGAAGCTTTCTTT.

The genes are TRBV5-6 and TRBJ2-1; 9 bases line up with TRBD2. This CDR3 has 16 residues. V lost 5 bases and J lost 8; bases outside the gene matches: 14. CDR1 and CDR2 (germline): SGHDT, YYEEEE. The CDR3 nucleotides are TGTGCCAGCAGTCCACAGACTAGCGGAAAGTTGGATGAGCAGTTCTTC. This translates into CASSPQTSGKLDEQFF.

CDR3 sequence: CASSNQGAGANVLTF. CDR3 sequence (DNA): TGTGCCAGTAGTAATCAGGGGGCAGGGGCCAACGTCCTGACTTTC. This chain links TRBV19 with TRBJ2-6; 8 bases agree with TRBD1. From germline, CDR1 is LNHDA and CDR2 SQIVND (reference sequence). There are 15 residues in the CDR3. Unmatched junction bases numbered 3, after V lost 4 bases and J lost 4 bases. The full variable domain, with the rest looked up from reference TRBV19 and TRBJ2-6, is DGGITQSPKYLFRKEGQNVTLSCEQNLNHDAMYWYRQDPGQGLRLIYYSQIVNDFQKGDIAEGYSVSREKKESFPLTVTSAQKNPTAFYLCASSNQGAGANVLTFGAGSRLTVL.

This chain joins TRBV5-1 and TRBJ1-2, with D unclear. CDR3 length: 12 residues. The germline CDR1 and CDR2 sequences are SGHRS and YFSETQ. The V gene lost 6 bases and the J gene lost 6 bases, with 12 bases spanning the gap. The CDR3 DNA follows: TGCGCCAGCACGGCCGGGGAGGATGGCTACACCTTC. Translating gives CASTAGEDGYTF.

J is TRBJ2-1 and V is TRBV2; tentatively, D is TRBD1 (6 bases). This CDR3 spans 15 amino acids. Germline lookup yields CDR1 SNHLY and CDR2 FYNNEI. V gave up 6 bases and J gave up 6 bases, with 18 bases separating them. CDR3 sequence (DNA): TGTGCCAGCAGGGGTTCCACTACAGGGTCCAATGAGCAGTTCTTC. It codes for CASRGSTTGSNEQFF.

This sequence joins TRBV2 and TRBJ2-7, with TRBD2 identical over 13 bases. The germline CDR1 and CDR2 sequences are SNHLY and FYNNEI. J was trimmed by 3 bases and V by 4 bases; bases with no gene match: 3. CDR3 size: 15 residues. CDR3 region: CASSGGLAGNYEQYF. In DNA form, the CDR3 reads TGTGCCAGCAGTGGGGGACTAGCGGGGAACTACGAGCAGTACTTC. The whole variable domain, filled in from reference TRBV2 and TRBJ2-7, reads EPEVTQTPSHQVTQMGQEVILRCVPISNHLYFYWYRQILGQKVEFLVSFYNNEISEKSEIFDDQFSVERPDGSNFTLKIRSTKLEDSAMYFCASSGGLAGNYEQYFGPGTRLTVT.

The CDR3 loop is CAWSDRTGNYHTF. The CDR3 DNA is TGTGCCTGGAGTGACCGGACAGGGAACTACCACACCTTC. The chain combines TRBV30 with TRBJ1-2; 8 bases fit TRBD1. The CDR3 runs 13 residues. V lost 1 base, J lost 12 bases, and 10 bases stayed unmatched. Germline lookup yields CDR1 GTSNPN and CDR2 SVGIG (reference sequence). The full variable domain, in which reference TRBV30 and TRBJ1-2 provide the parts outside the CDR3, is SQTIHQWPATLVQPVGSPLSLECTVEGTSNPNLYWYRQAAGRGLQLLFYSVGIGQISSEVPQNLSASRPQDRQFILSSKKLLLSDSGFYLCAWSDRTGNYHTFGSGTRLTVV.

The chain combines TRBV5-1 with TRBJ2-5; D is perhaps TRBD2 (5 bases). CDR1 and CDR2 from the germline V gene are SGHRS and YFSETQ. Between the trimmed V and J ends, which lost 2 bases and 3 bases, there was a span of 5 bases. This CDR3 contains 12 residues. In DNA form, the CDR3 reads TGCGCCAGCAGCTTCGGGGAAGAGACCCAGTACTTC. This encodes CASSFGEETQYF.

The chain employs TRBV10-3 and TRBJ1-4; TRBD1 aligns across 7 bases. Trimming removed 10 bases from V and 4 bases from J; junction bases left unmatched: 6. Germline CDR1 ENHRY, CDR2 SYGVKD. This CDR3 contains 13 residues. CDR3 DNA sequence: TGTGCCACCCGGACAGGCTTTAATGAAAAACTGTTTTTT. Amino acid sequence: CATRTGFNEKLFF.

The chain couples TRBV5-1 to TRBJ2-2; 7 bases map to TRBD1. Losses at the gene ends were 5 bases for V and 2 bases for J; bases not matched to a gene: 12. CDR1 is SGHRS, CDR2 YFSETQ, per germline. This CDR3 spans 17 amino acids. The CDR3 sequence: CASRARPGQYNTGELFF. Here the CDR3 DNA reads TGCGCCAGCAGGGCAAGACCGGGACAGTATAACACCGGGGAGCTGTTTTTT. Based on the CDR3 plus reference TRBV5-1 and TRBJ2-2, the full variable domain is KAGVTQTPRYLIKTRGQQVTLSCSPISGHRSVSWYQQTPGQGLQFLFEYFSETQRNKGNFPGRFSGRQFSNSRSEMNVSTLELGDSALYLCASRARPGQYNTGELFFGEGSRLTVL.

The rearrangement uses TRBV7-2 and TRBJ1-4, with no clear D. The ends were cut back, 2 bases at V and 7 bases at J, with 11 bases in the middle. This CDR3 region has 14 residues. In germline, CDR1 is SGHTA, CDR2 FQGNSA. CDR3 nucleotide sequence: TGTGCCAGCAGCTTACGGGGTATTGGTGAAAAACTGTTTTTT. This codes for CASSLRGIGEKLFF.

This clone turned up a few times. V is TRBV6-1 and J is TRBJ2-3, with no clear D. The CDR3 totals 15 residues. Trimming pared 4 bases from V and 0 bases from J, leaving 11 bases between. CDR1 is MNHNS and CDR2 is SASEGT in the germline V gene. The CDR3 spells CASSVMASSTDTQYF. The CDR3 DNA is TGTGCCAGCAGTGTCATGGCTTCTAGCACAGATACGCAGTATTTT.

This chain uses TRBV7-3 with TRBJ2-3; 9 bases are a match to TRBD2. From germline, CDR1 is SGHTA and CDR2 FQGTGA. V lost 5 bases and J lost 4; bases outside the gene matches: 13. The CDR3 totals 17 residues. The CDR3 DNA reads as TGTGCCAGCAGCCCCCCTCGGGCTAGCGGGAATTCAGATACGCAGTATTTT. Encoded protein: CASSPPRASGNSDTQYF.

This clone was picked up a small number of times. This chain joins TRBV19 and TRBJ1-4; D gene ambiguous. V lost 3 bases and J lost 6, with 5 bases in between. The germline gives CDR1 LNHDA, CDR2 SQIVND (reference sequence). This CDR3 has 12 amino acids. CDR3 in DNA: TGTGCCAGTAGTATGAGGGATGAAAAACTGTTTTTT. Translation: CASSMRDEKLFF.

This clone has a single count. The chain employs TRBV5-1 and TRBJ2-5, with D uncertain. Germline loops: CDR1 SGHRS, CDR2 YFSETQ. The ends were cut back, 0 bases at V and 0 bases at J, with 6 bases in the middle. This CDR3 region has 14 residues. The DNA for the CDR3 is TGCGCCAGCAGCTTGGGGCAGTACCAAGAGACCCAGTACTTC. Protein product: CASSLGQYQETQYF.

This clone was seen once. The chain joins TRBV2 to TRBJ2-7; 7 bases align to TRBD2. V shed 3 bases and J 7 bases; nucleotides not matched to a gene: 6. The CDR3 is 13 residues long. Per germline, CDR1 SNHLY and CDR2 FYNNEI. DNA of the CDR3: TGTGCCAGCAGTGATGTGGGAGGGTGGGAGCAGTACTTC. Its protein product is CASSDVGGWEQYF.

The gene calls are TRBV11-2 and TRBJ2-7; tentative D call: TRBD1 (6 bases). Trimming cost V 5 bases and J 2 bases, with 16 bases left between them. Germline lookup yields CDR1 SGHAT and CDR2 FQNNGV. The CDR3 consists of 15 residues. CDR3 in amino acids: CASSLWTAGAYEQYF. Here the CDR3 DNA reads TGTGCCAGCAGCCTCTGGACAGCCGGCGCCTACGAGCAGTACTTC.

The CDR3 is CASSLEGLVNEQYF. The CDR3, as DNA: TGTGCCAGCAGCCTAGAGGGGCTCGTCAACGAGCAGTACTTC. The chain recombines TRBV7-2 with TRBJ2-7, with D tentatively TRBD1 or TRBD2 (5 bases each). The CDR3 contains 14 residues. Germline assignment: CDR1 SGHTA and CDR2 FQGNSA. Trimming cost V 5 bases and J 5 bases, with 16 bases left between them. Variable domain in full (rest from reference TRBV7-2 and TRBJ2-7): GAGVSQSPSNKVTEKGKDVELRCDPISGHTALYWYRQSLGQGLEFLIYFQGNSAPDKSGLPSDRFSAERTGGSVSTLTIQRTQQEDSAVYLCASSLEGLVNEQYFGPGTRLTVT.

The V call is TRBV19, the J call TRBJ2-6; tentatively, D is TRBD2 (7 bases). Trimming left V 5 bases short and J 4 bases short, with 15 bases between. CDR1 and CDR2 (germline): LNHDA, SQIVND (reference sequence). The CDR3 contains 16 residues. The CDR3 DNA follows: TGTGCCAGTAGTCATACAGGGACTACCGGGGCCAACGTCCTGACTTTC. Its protein is CASSHTGTTGANVLTF.

The chain employs TRBV9 and TRBJ2-3; 9 bases agree with TRBD1. With 3 bases clipped from V and 2 bases from J, the junction kept 4 bases outside the gene matches. The CDR3 length is 15 residues. Looked up from germline, CDR1 is SGDLS and CDR2 is YYNGEE. CDR3 in amino acids: CASSGTGDPTDTQYF. CDR3 in DNA: TGTGCCAGCAGCGGGACAGGGGACCCCACAGATACGCAGTATTTT.

V and J are TRBV6-5 and TRBJ2-1; tentative D call: TRBD2 (5 bases). CDR1 is MNHEY and CDR2 is SVGAGI in the germline V gene. The CDR3 loop spans 13 amino acids. The V gene lost 6 bases and the J gene lost 4 bases, with 10 bases spanning the gap. As DNA, the CDR3 is TGTGCCAGCAGGATTGGACTTTACAATGAGCAGTTCTTC. Translation: CASRIGLYNEQFF.

This clone was picked up one time. V usage is TRBV11-2 and J usage is TRBJ2-1, with TRBD2 matching 9 bases. J was trimmed by 7 bases and V by 5 bases; bases with no gene match: 9. This CDR3 region has 15 residues. Germline V gene sequence: CDR1 SGHAT, CDR2 FQNNGV. In DNA, the CDR3 is TGTGCCAGCAGCCCATGGGGACTAGCTACTAATGAGCAGTTCTTC. Translation: CASSPWGLATNEQFF.